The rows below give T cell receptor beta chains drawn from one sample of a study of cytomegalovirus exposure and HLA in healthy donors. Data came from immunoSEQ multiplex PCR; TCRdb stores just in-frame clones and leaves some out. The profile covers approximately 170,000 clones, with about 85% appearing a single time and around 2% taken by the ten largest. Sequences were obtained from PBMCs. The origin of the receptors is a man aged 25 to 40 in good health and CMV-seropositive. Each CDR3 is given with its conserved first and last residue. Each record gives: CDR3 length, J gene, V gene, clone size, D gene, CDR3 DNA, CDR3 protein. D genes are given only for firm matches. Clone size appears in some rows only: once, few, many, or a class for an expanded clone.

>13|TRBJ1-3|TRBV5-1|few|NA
TGCGCCAGCAGCGGCGGCTCTGGAAACACCATATATTTT
CASSGGSGNTIYF
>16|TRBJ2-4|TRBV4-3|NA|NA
TGCGCCAGCAGCCAAGGTGGTGAGGGGGACCAAAACATTCAGTACTTC
CASSQGGEGDQNIQYF
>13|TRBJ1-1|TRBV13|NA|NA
TGTGCCAGCAGCTTAGGAGGGGAGGTTGAAGCTTTCTTT
CASSLGGEVEAFF
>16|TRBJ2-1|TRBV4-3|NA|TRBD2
TGCGCCAGCAGCCTGGGACTAGCGGTATACTACAATGAGCAGTTCTTC
CASSLGLAVYYNEQFF
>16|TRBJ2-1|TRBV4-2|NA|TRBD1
TGTGCCAGCAGCGGTAGACAGGGATCCTCCTACAATGAGCAGTTCTTC
CASSGRQGSSYNEQFF
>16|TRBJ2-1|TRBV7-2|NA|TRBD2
TGTGCCAGCAGCTTAGCGAGCGGGGGGGCCTACAATGAGCAGTTCTTC
CASSLASGGAYNEQFF
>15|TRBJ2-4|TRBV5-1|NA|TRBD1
TGCGCCAGCAGCCCGAGGACAGGGGCCAAAAACATTCAGTACTTC
CASSPRTGAKNIQYF
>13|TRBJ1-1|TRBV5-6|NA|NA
TGTGCCAGCAGCTTGCTAGGGGCCATTGAAGCTTTCTTT
CASSLLGAIEAFF
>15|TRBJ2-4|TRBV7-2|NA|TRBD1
TGTGCCAGCAGCCCGAGGACAGGGAACAAAAACATTCAGTACTTC
CASSPRTGNKNIQYF
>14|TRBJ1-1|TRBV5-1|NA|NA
TGCGCCAGCACCTTGACAGCCTCGAACACTGAAGCTTTCTTT
CASTLTASNTEAFF
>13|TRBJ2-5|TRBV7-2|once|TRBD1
TGTGCCAGCAGCTTATCCACAGGGGGGACCCAGTACTTC
CASSLSTGGTQYF
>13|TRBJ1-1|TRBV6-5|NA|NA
TGTGCCAGCAGTTATTCCGATCGGGTTGAAGCTTTCTTT
CASSYSDRVEAFF
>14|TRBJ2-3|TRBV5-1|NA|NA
TGCGCCAGCTCCGAGGGCAGGGGAAGGGATACGCAGTATTTT
CASSEGRGRDTQYF
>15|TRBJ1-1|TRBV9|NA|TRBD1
TGTGCCAGCAGCGTAGGTGAAACAGGGGGTACTGAAGCTTTCTTT
CASSVGETGGTEAFF
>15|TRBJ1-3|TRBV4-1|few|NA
TGCGCCAGCAGCCAAGCGGGAGGCTCTGGAAACACCATATATTTT
CASSQAGGSGNTIYF
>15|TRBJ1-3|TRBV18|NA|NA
TGTGCCAGCTCGACAGACTCCGACTCTGGAAACACCATATATTTT
CASSTDSDSGNTIYF
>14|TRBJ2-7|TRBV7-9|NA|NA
TGTGCCAGCAGCTTAGCGCCGGACAGAAACGAGCAGTACTTC
CASSLAPDRNEQYF
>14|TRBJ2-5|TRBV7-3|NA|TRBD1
TGTGCCAGCAGCTCCGGGACAGGGTTGGAGACCCAGTACTTC
CASSSGTGLETQYF